The 9 T cell receptor beta chains reported below all come from one sample, sequenced in a study of blood T cell repertoires in COVID-19. Produced via immunoSEQ multiplex PCR; TCRdb's table is partial and in-frame only. Of 190,000 or so clones listed, approximately 86% are singletons. Sequenced material: peripheral blood. These receptors all come from an elderly woman with acute or convalescent COVID-19.

This sequence joins TRBV5-1 and TRBJ1-1; perhaps TRBD1 as D (5 bases). The CDR3 contains 13 residues. Germline CDR1 reads SGHRS; CDR2 reads YFSETQ. The ends were cut back, 0 bases at V and 7 bases at J, with 10 bases in the middle. CDR3 protein: CASSLDRRGEAFF. Written as DNA, the CDR3 is TGCGCCAGCAGCTTGGACCGTAGGGGTGAAGCTTTCTTT.

The chain carries TRBV11-2 and TRBJ1-2; the D gene is possibly TRBD1 (6 bases). Germline CDR1 SGHAT, CDR2 FQNNGV. The CDR3 totals 15 residues. Trimming removed 6 bases from V and 3 bases from J, with 17 bases in between. As DNA, the CDR3 is TGTGCCAGCAGTTTCCTAACGGGGGGCGACTATGGCTACACCTTC. Residues: CASSFLTGGDYGYTF.

This clone was detected a few times. The rearrangement links TRBV21-1 to TRBJ1-5; TRBD1, the table's D call, was not compared with the DNA. TRBV21-1 is classified as a pseudogene. The CDR3 has 16 residues. DNA for the CDR3: TGTGCCAGCAGCATTCCCGACAGGGTAAGCAATCAGCCCCAGCATTTT. This gives the protein CASSIPDRVSNQPQHF.

V is TRBV11-2 and J is TRBJ1-1, with D perhaps matching TRBD1 (6 bases). Between the trimmed V and J ends, which lost 1 base and 3 bases, there was a span of 12 bases. Germline loops: CDR1 SGHAT, CDR2 FQNNGV. The length of the CDR3 is 15 residues. The CDR3: CASSLGLTGHTEAFF. In nucleotides, the CDR3 is TGTGCCAGCAGCTTAGGCCTTACAGGGCACACTGAAGCTTTCTTT.

This chain links TRBV6-5 with TRBJ2-4, with TRBD2 matching over 9 bases. The CDR3 totals 14 residues. V shed 6 bases and J 7 bases; nucleotides not matched to a gene: 7. The germline gives CDR1 MNHEY, CDR2 SVGAGI. Here the CDR3 reads CASRALAGGNIQYF. The CDR3 bases are TGTGCCAGCAGGGCACTCGCGGGGGGGAACATTCAGTACTTC.

The V call is TRBV7-2, the J call TRBJ2-1, with D maybe TRBD1 (7 bases). Per the germline V gene, CDR1 is SGHTA and CDR2 is FQGNSA. This CDR3 is built from 15 residues. Trimming took off 1 base at V and 7 bases at J, with 14 bases between the two ends. DNA of the CDR3: TGTGCCAGCAGCTTAGGAACAGGGGACTGGAATGAGCAGTTCTTC. It codes for CASSLGTGDWNEQFF.

The genes are TRBV6-5 and TRBJ1-1, with 7 bases identical to TRBD1. This CDR3 is 14 amino acids long. Trimming removed 5 bases from V and 1 base from J; junction bases left unmatched: 4. CDR1 is MNHEY and CDR2 is SVGAGI in the germline V gene. CDR3 protein: CASSPRDRNTEAFF. The CDR3 nucleotides are TGTGCCAGCAGTCCTCGGGACAGGAACACTGAAGCTTTCTTT.

This clone was recorded a few times. This rearrangement joins TRBV5-6 to TRBJ1-5, with 10 bases identical to TRBD1. The V and J ends lost 4 bases and 2 bases, in that order; junction bases with no gene match: 6. This CDR3 has 16 amino acids. CDR1 and CDR2 (germline): SGHDT, YYEEEE. CDR3 DNA: TGTGCCAGCAGCGCCCGGGACAGGGGCCGCAATCAGCCCCAGCATTTT. As protein: CASSARDRGRNQPQHF.

V is TRBV9 and J is TRBJ2-3; the match to TRBD2 covers 8 bases. The CDR3 spans 16 residues. Trimming took 0 bases from V and 2 from J; bases not matched to a gene: 5. CDR1 SGDLS and CDR2 YYNGEE come from the germline V gene. CDR3 coding DNA: TGTGCCAGCAGCGTAGAGGCGGGGGGCTTCACAGATACGCAGTATTTT. The encoded protein is CASSVEAGGFTDTQYF.